One sample yielded the 15 T cell receptor beta chains listed below, sequenced in a study of blood T cell repertoires in COVID-19. Repertoires were generated with immunoSEQ multiplex PCR, while TCRdb's copy carries only in-frame clones and drops some. The sample yields about 170,000 clones, around four fifths seen once. The sequenced material came from peripheral blood. Receptors were obtained from a woman in her seventies who had recovered from COVID-19.

This clone was seen a single time. The chain uses TRBV12-5 and TRBJ1-1; D unresolved. The CDR3 contains 14 residues. Germline CDR1 LGHNT, CDR2 FRNRAP. The CDR3 is CAPGRLLEYTEAFF. The CDR3 bases are TGTGCCCCCGGCAGGCTTCTTGAATACACTGAAGCTTTCTTT.

This chain connects TRBV5-1 to TRBJ1-1; the match to TRBD1 covers 8 bases. The CDR3 contains 15 residues. The ends lost 3 bases at V and 4 bases at J; junction bases unmatched: 8. Germline V CDR1 and CDR2: SGHRS, YFSETQ. The CDR3 loop is CASSSPGGLGTEAFF. The CDR3 DNA reads as TGCGCCAGCAGCTCCCCAGGGGGCTTGGGCACTGAAGCTTTCTTT.

The rearrangement joins TRBV20-1 to TRBJ1-4; the match to TRBD1 covers 7 bases. V dropped 6 bases and J dropped 8; count of bases not matched to a gene: 3. CDR3 length equals 11 residues. In germline, CDR1 is DFQATT, CDR2 SNEGSKA (reference sequence). In DNA, the CDR3 is TGCAGTGCCCCCAGGGGGGAAAAACTGTTTTTT. Translated, it gives CSAPRGEKLFF.

This rearrangement joins TRBV20-1 to TRBJ2-3; TRBD1 matches 7 bases. The V and J ends lost 3 bases and 4 bases, in that order; junction bases with no gene match: 4. The CDR3 is 13 residues long. The germline V gene encodes CDR1 DFQATT and CDR2 SNEGSKA (reference sequence). The CDR3 coding sequence is TGCAGTGCTAGTGTGGGACAGCCAGATACGCAGTATTTT. Translating gives CSASVGQPDTQYF.

This clone was seen a few times. The chain employs TRBV2 and TRBJ1-2; 7 nucleotides agree with TRBD1. Trimming cost V 7 bases and J 5 bases; bases outside gene matches: 7. Looked up from germline, CDR1 is SNHLY and CDR2 is FYNNEI. The CDR3 extends over 13 amino acids. The CDR3 region is CASTPGTVYGYTF. DNA for the CDR3: TGTGCCAGCACCCCAGGGACAGTTTATGGCTACACCTTC.

V is TRBV18 and J is TRBJ2-7; 8 positions agree with TRBD2. Germline trimming cut 2 bases from V and 4 bases from J; bases unmatched to any gene: 4. CDR1 is KGHSH, CDR2 LQKENI, per germline. The CDR3 totals 14 residues. Written as DNA, the CDR3 is TGTGCCAGCTCACCAACTAGCGGAGAGTACGAGCAGTACTTC. Its translation is CASSPTSGEYEQYF.

This clone was seen at least ten times. The chain recombines TRBV28 with TRBJ1-1; 7 nucleotides line up with TRBD1. CDR3 size: 13 residues. From germline, CDR1 is MDHEN and CDR2 SYDVKM. V trimming: 5 bases; J trimming: 6 bases; junction bases outside the gene matches: 6. The CDR3 sequence: CASSTGTVPEAFF. The DNA for the CDR3 is TGTGCCAGCAGTACCGGGACAGTCCCTGAAGCTTTCTTT. The full variable domain, in which reference TRBV28 and TRBJ1-1 provide the parts outside the CDR3, is DVKVTQSSRYLVKRTGEKVFLECVQDMDHENMFWYRQDPGLGLRLIYFSYDVKMKEKGDIPEGYSVSREKKERFSLILESASTNQTSMYLCASSTGTVPEAFFGQGTRLTVV.

This chain links TRBV9 with TRBJ2-1, with 9 bases matching TRBD2. Unmatched junction bases numbered 13, after V lost 0 bases and J lost 6 bases. The CDR3 has 18 amino acids. Germline lookup yields CDR1 SGDLS and CDR2 YYNGEE. The CDR3 DNA reads TGTGCCAGCAGCGTAGTCGGTAGCGGGAGCATGGGGCTCAATGAGCAGTTCTTC. This translates into CASSVVGSGSMGLNEQFF. The complete variable domain, with remaining parts taken from reference TRBV9 and TRBJ2-1, reads DSGVTQTPKHLITATGQRVTLRCSPRSGDLSVYWYQQSLDQGLQFLIQYYNGEERAKGNILERFSAQQFPDLHSELNLSSLELGDSALYFCASSVVGSGSMGLNEQFFGPGTRLTVL.

The V and J genes are TRBV11-3 and TRBJ2-1; 8 positions agree with TRBD2. The CDR3 is 14 amino acids. Per germline, CDR1 SGHNT and CDR2 YENEEA. V was pared by 7 bases and J by 10 bases, with 12 bases of the junction left unmatched. CDR3 bases: TGTGCCAGCACCCACTCGACGGGGGGGACGGAGCAGTTCTTC. This sequence encodes CASTHSTGGTEQFF.

The chain couples TRBV7-8 to TRBJ2-7, with TRBD1 identical over 9 bases. The CDR3 spans 14 residues. V trimming: 3 bases; J trimming: 6 bases; junction bases outside the gene matches: 6. CDR1 and CDR2 (germline): SGHVS, FQNEAQ. The DNA of the CDR3 is TGTGCCAGCAGCTTCGGGACAGGGATATCCGAGCAGTACTTC. Translating it yields CASSFGTGISEQYF.

The chain carries TRBV4-1 and TRBJ1-6; D is perhaps TRBD1 (6 bases). The germline V and J ends were trimmed by 0 bases and 8 bases, with 14 bases remaining between them. Germline V gives CDR1 MGHRA, CDR2 YSYEKL. The CDR3 is 16 amino acids. The CDR3 loop is CASSQDQGGGHSPLHF. The CDR3 region has the DNA TGCGCCAGCAGCCAAGATCAGGGTGGGGGCCATTCACCCCTCCACTTT.

V is TRBV30 and J is TRBJ1-4; a possible D gene is TRBD1 (6 bases). Trimming took off 4 bases at V and 3 bases at J, with 15 bases between the two ends. CDR3 length equals 15 residues. From germline, CDR1 is GTSNPN and CDR2 SVGIG (reference sequence). This CDR3 is CAWTRGAGPNEKLFF. CDR3 in DNA: TGTGCCTGGACCCGGGGGGCAGGCCCTAATGAAAAACTGTTTTTT. Complete variable domain (other parts from reference TRBV30 and TRBJ1-4): SQTIHQWPATLVQPVGSPLSLECTVEGTSNPNLYWYRQAAGRGLQLLFYSVGIGQISSEVPQNLSASRPQDRQFILSSKKLLLSDSGFYLCAWTRGAGPNEKLFFGSGTQLSVL.

The gene calls are TRBV6-4 and TRBJ2-1, with TRBD2 matching 7 bases. This CDR3 spans 16 amino acids. V gave up 8 bases and J gave up 0 bases; unmatched junction bases: 10. The V gene's germline CDR1 is MRHNA and CDR2 SNTAGT. In DNA, the CDR3 is TGTGCCAGCGCCCCGCTAGCGGCGAGCTCCTACAATGAGCAGTTCTTC. Translated, it gives CASAPLAASSYNEQFF.

The chain joins TRBV28 to TRBJ2-1; TRBD2 matches 9 bases. Germline lookup yields CDR1 MDHEN and CDR2 SYDVKM. The CDR3 loop spans 13 amino acids. The V gene end was trimmed by 4 bases and the J gene end by 8 bases; junction bases not matched to a gene: 3. CDR3 loop: CASSWVAGDEQFF. CDR3 nucleotide sequence: TGTGCCAGCAGTTGGGTAGCGGGAGATGAGCAGTTCTTC.

This chain uses TRBV15 with TRBJ2-1; D is unclear. CDR3 length equals 19 residues. Germline assignment: CDR1 LNHNV and CDR2 YYDKDF (reference sequence). V was trimmed by 0 bases and J by 2 bases, leaving 20 bases between them. The CDR3 spells CATSRDLVIAIWPYNEQFF. The CDR3 nucleotides read TGTGCCACCAGCAGAGATCTAGTCATAGCTATATGGCCCTACAATGAGCAGTTCTTC.